Below, 32 T cell receptor beta chains from the same sample are listed, as sequenced in a study of T-cell reconstitution after alpha-beta-depleted transplantation in children. Preparing the TCRbeta library involved the use of unique molecular identifiers. A single record per CDR3 protein comes from TCRdb applying MiXCR to the PCR reads. The repertoire holds 300,000 to 350,000 distinct CDR3 sequences, with over 20% as singletons. Sequencing used PBMCs, mostly from graft donor cells, obtained 180 days after TCRalphabeta/CD19-depleted stem cell transplant. All receptors derive from a male patient aged 10-17 years who had a stem cell transplant for acute lymphoblastic leukemia, so the T cells may come from the graft donor.

This clonotype was recorded a few times. The rearrangement uses TRBV5-1 and TRBJ1-2; D might be TRBD1 (5 bases). V lost 1 base and J 8 bases, leaving 9 bases between the germline ends. This CDR3 is built from 12 residues. CDR1 is SGHRS and CDR2 is YFSETQ in the germline V gene. CDR3 protein: CASSLQGTGYTF. The CDR3, as DNA: TGCGCCAGCAGCTTGCAAGGGACCGGCTACACCTTC.

The V gene is TRBV4-1, the J gene TRBJ2-7, with a tentative D call TRBD2 (6 bases). Germline CDR1 and CDR2: MGHRA and YSYEKL. This CDR3 contains 13 residues. Trimming left V 1 base short and J 6 bases short, with 10 bases between. As DNA, the CDR3 is TGCGCCAGCAGCCAAGTTTGGGAGGCCGAGCAGTACTTC. Amino acids: CASSQVWEAEQYF.

The genes are TRBV4-1 and TRBJ2-7, with TRBD2 as a possible D gene (6 bases). The germline gives CDR1 MGHRA, CDR2 YSYEKL. The V end was cut by 3 bases, the J end by 0 bases, with 15 bases between. The CDR3 is 16 amino acids. CDR3 protein: CASSHFLAGFSYEQYF. DNA for the CDR3: TGCGCCAGCAGCCATTTCCTCGCGGGGTTCTCCTACGAGCAGTACTTC.

The chain carries TRBV7-9 and TRBJ2-7; D gene uncertain. V lost 3 bases and J lost 0, with 9 bases in between. Germline assignment: CDR1 SEHNR and CDR2 FQNEAQ (reference sequence). The length of the CDR3 is 14 residues. The CDR3, as DNA: TGTGCCAGCAGCTTTAGCAGATACTCCTACGAGCAGTACTTC. Amino acid sequence: CASSFSRYSYEQYF.

J is TRBJ2-1 and V is TRBV7-6; TRBD1 agrees at 8 bases. The junction had 8 bases not matched to a gene; V was cut back by 5 bases and J by 8 bases. Germline V lookup: CDR1 SGHVS, CDR2 FNYEAQ. CDR3 length: 14 residues. This CDR3 is CASSPTGGWDEQFF. CDR3 coding DNA: TGTGCCAGCAGCCCAACAGGGGGGTGGGATGAGCAGTTCTTC.

J is TRBJ2-7 and V is TRBV5-1, with D possibly being TRBD2 (5 bases). Germline CDR1 and CDR2: SGHRS and YFSETQ. The CDR3 has 13 amino acids. V lost 7 bases and J lost 6, with 17 bases in between. CDR3 sequence: CASGLRRPLEQYF. The CDR3 DNA reads as TGCGCCAGCGGACTCCGGCGCCCCCTCGAGCAGTACTTC.

The chain carries TRBV20-1 and TRBJ2-1; the D gene is possibly TRBD1 (5 bases). Deletions cut 2 bases from V and 3 bases from J, with 11 bases between. Germline loops: CDR1 DFQATT, CDR2 SNEGSKA (reference sequence). The length of the CDR3 is 14 residues. The CDR3 nucleotides are TGCAGTGCTAGAAGGGGTGGGAACTACAATGAGCAGTTCTTC. As protein: CSARRGGNYNEQFF.

For this clonotype: At one end, the junction sequence differs from germline, possibly due to a read error. This chain joins TRBV7-9 and TRBJ2-7, with D tentatively TRBD1 or TRBD2 (8 bases each). The CDR3 has 12 amino acids. CDR1 is SEHNR and CDR2 is FQNEAQ in the germline V gene (reference sequence). CDR3 residues: CVSSLAGTGQYF. CDR3 in DNA: TGTGTCAGCAGCTTAGCGGGGACAGGGCAGTACTTC.

This clonotype was counted a few times. This chain links TRBV3-1 with TRBJ2-1; 13 nucleotides line up with TRBD2. This CDR3 is 16 amino acids long. After removal of 4 bases from V and 4 bases from J, the junction contained 4 bases not matched to a gene. Germline assignment: CDR1 LGHDT and CDR2 YNNKEL (reference sequence). The CDR3 reads CASSLLAGGPYNEQFF. The CDR3 nucleotides are TGTGCCAGCAGCCTACTAGCGGGAGGGCCTTACAATGAGCAGTTCTTC.

The CDR3 DNA follows: TGCAGTGTTAAGACGCTAGGGGCGGACACTGAAGCTTTCTTT. Its translation: CSVKTLGADTEAFF. The J gene is TRBJ1-1, the V gene TRBV20-1; D may be TRBD1 (5 bases). Germline CDR1 and CDR2: DFQATT and SNEGSKA (reference sequence). Between the trimmed V and J ends, which lost 7 bases and 3 bases, there was a span of 18 bases. The CDR3 spans 14 residues.

This rearrangement joins TRBV12-3 or TRBV12-4 to TRBJ1-1; no firm D call. CDR3 length: 15 amino acids. V was trimmed by 5 bases and J by 3 bases, leaving 16 bases between them. Here the CDR3 reads CASSPSLGWYTEAFF. The CDR3 nucleotides are TGTGCCAGCAGTCCGTCATTGGGTTGGTACACTGAAGCTTTCTTT.

Worth noting for this clonotype: One end of the junction is discordant with germline, which a read error may explain. The chain has TRBV6-1 and TRBJ1-5; no firm D call. Germline CDR1 is MNHNS and CDR2 is SASEGT. The CDR3 consists of 16 residues. CDR3 in DNA: TGTTCCAGCAGTAAGTTGGTAGGAGTGAGCAATCAGCCCCAGCATTTT. This gives the protein CSSSKLVGVSNQPQHF.

The rearrangement uses TRBV7-9 and TRBJ2-7; 7 bases map to TRBD2. The CDR3 covers 15 residues. Germline V lookup: CDR1 SEHNR, CDR2 FQNEAQ (reference sequence). Trimming cost V 5 bases and J 6 bases; bases outside gene matches: 13. DNA of the CDR3: TGTGCCAGCAGCCCTCCTGCCGGGACTACATCCGAGCAGTACTTC. Translating it yields CASSPPAGTTSEQYF.

The chain links TRBV5-1 to TRBJ2-3, with a possible D match to TRBD2 (5 bases). Germline CDR1 SGHRS, CDR2 YFSETQ. The CDR3 sequence is 12 residues long. Trimming removed 1 base from V and 8 bases from J, with 8 bases in between. The CDR3: CASSLRLFTQYF. The CDR3 DNA follows: TGCGCCAGCAGCTTGAGACTATTTACGCAGTATTTT.

The chain has TRBV5-1 and TRBJ2-1; the D is unclear. Trimming stripped 2 bases from V and 0 bases from J, with 9 bases between. The CDR3 totals 15 residues. Germline CDR1 SGHRS, CDR2 YFSETQ. CDR3 coding DNA: TGCGCCAGCAGCTTATCTCCTCTCTCCTACAATGAGCAGTTCTTC. The encoded protein is CASSLSPLSYNEQFF.

This chain connects TRBV20-1 to TRBJ2-2, with D perhaps matching TRBD1 or TRBD2 (5 bases each). Germline V gene sequence: CDR1 DFQATT, CDR2 SNEGSKA (reference sequence). Trimming stripped 6 bases from V and 7 bases from J, with 12 bases between. The CDR3 sequence is 12 residues long. In nucleotides, the CDR3 is TGCAGTGCCCTCGGGGCTGGCGGGGAGCTGTTTTTT. Amino acid sequence: CSALGAGGELFF.

The rearrangement uses TRBV7-3 and TRBJ2-2; 7 nucleotides align to TRBD1. There are 15 residues in the CDR3. Trimming took 1 base from V and 4 from J; bases not matched to a gene: 3. CDR1 and CDR2 (germline): SGHTA, FQGTGA. The CDR3 protein is CASSLSGTVTGELFF. The CDR3 DNA sequence: TGTGCCAGCAGCTTAAGTGGGACAGTCACCGGGGAGCTGTTTTTT.

The rearrangement joins TRBV5-1 to TRBJ2-1, with 11 bases that match TRBD1. The CDR3 is 14 amino acids. With 4 bases clipped from V and 7 bases from J, the junction kept 4 bases outside the gene matches. Per germline, CDR1 SGHRS and CDR2 YFSETQ. CDR3 nucleotides: TGCGCCAGCAGCCCAGGACAGGGGGCGAATGAGCAGTTCTTC. Its translation: CASSPGQGANEQFF. Filled out from reference TRBV5-1 and TRBJ2-1, the complete variable domain reads KAGVTQTPRYLIKTRGQQVTLSCSPISGHRSVSWYQQTPGQGLQFLFEYFSETQRNKGNFPGRFSGRQFSNSRSEMNVSTLELGDSALYLCASSPGQGANEQFFGPGTRLTVL.

V gene TRBV5-1 combines with J gene TRBJ2-7; TRBD2 might be the D (5 bases). Germline V lookup: CDR1 SGHRS, CDR2 YFSETQ. V lost 1 base and J 3 bases, leaving 8 bases between the germline ends. CDR3 size: 13 residues. The CDR3 bases are TGCGCCAGCAGCTTGAGAGAGGGCTACGAGCAGTACTTC. Its translation: CASSLREGYEQYF.

The CDR3 loop is CASSLTASTEAFF. CDR3 in DNA: TGTGCCAGCAGTTTAACCGCGAGCACTGAAGCTTTCTTT. This chain links TRBV27 with TRBJ1-1; no clear D. The V end was cut by 2 bases, the J end by 4 bases, with 8 bases between. Germline V lookup: CDR1 MNHEY, CDR2 SMNVEV (reference sequence). This CDR3 contains 13 residues.

This clonotype was counted between two and nine times. The chain combines TRBV12-3 or TRBV12-4 with TRBJ2-6; D is uncertain. The CDR3 totals 16 residues. Trimming took 1 base from V and 0 from J, leaving 7 bases between them. The DNA for the CDR3 is TGTGCCAGCAGTTTAGTTCTGACCTCTGGGGCCAACGTCCTGACTTTC. It codes for CASSLVLTSGANVLTF.

This chain joins TRBV19 and TRBJ1-2; D remains unclear. V gave up 5 bases and J gave up 8 bases, with 12 bases separating them. Germline assignment: CDR1 LNHDA and CDR2 SQIVND (reference sequence). There are 12 residues in the CDR3. CDR3 sequence (DNA): TGTGCCAGTAGTCCCGTTCCGGGAGGCTACACCTTC. Translating gives CASSPVPGGYTF.

The CDR3 nucleotides are TGTGCCAGCAGCTTAGATCCTGTGACCGGGGAGCTGTTTTTT. This gives the protein CASSLDPVTGELFF. The chain employs TRBV7-9 and TRBJ2-2; D ambiguous. The V gene lost 1 base and the J gene lost 5 bases, with 8 bases spanning the gap. Germline V gene lookup returns CDR1 SEHNR and CDR2 FQNEAQ (reference sequence). The CDR3 contains 14 residues.

V is TRBV18 and J is TRBJ2-5; D not certain. The CDR3 runs 13 residues. Between the trimmed V and J ends, which lost 3 bases and 1 base, there was a span of 6 bases. Germline V gene data show CDR1 as KGHSH and CDR2 as LQKENI. The CDR3: CASSPPVQETQYF. The CDR3 DNA follows: TGTGCCAGCTCACCGCCGGTCCAAGAGACCCAGTACTTC.

A few counts support this clonotype. The rearrangement links TRBV29-1 to TRBJ2-1, with 9 bases matching TRBD2. This CDR3 has 15 amino acids. The V segment lost 1 base and the J segment 4 bases; nucleotides outside the gene matches: 5. Per germline, CDR1 SQVTM and CDR2 ANQGSEA. The CDR3 bases are TGCAGCGTTGAAGGGCTAGCGGGGAGATACAATGAGCAGTTCTTC. Amino acid sequence: CSVEGLAGRYNEQFF.

About this clonotype: It may be a read error: a sequence one base away is much more abundant. The chain joins TRBV5-1 to TRBJ2-7; 8 nucleotides agree with TRBD1. Germline CDR1 is SGHRS and CDR2 is YFSETQ. The length of the CDR3 is 12 residues. The CDR3 sequence: CARSLTGAEQYF. In DNA, the CDR3 is TGCGCCCGCAGCTTGACAGGGGCCGAGCAGTACTTC.

This clonotype was picked up a small number of times. The chain is built from TRBV12-3 or TRBV12-4 and TRBJ1-6; the D gene is possibly TRBD1 (5 bases). The length of the CDR3 is 13 residues. The V gene lost 6 bases and the J gene lost 13 bases, with 16 bases spanning the gap. CDR3 sequence reads: CASRVGPLGPLHF. In nucleotides, the CDR3 is TGTGCCAGCAGGGTGGGACCTCTGGGGCCCCTCCACTTT.

This clonotype was seen a handful of times. This chain uses TRBV20-1 with TRBJ2-3; 7 bases match TRBD2. Germline V gives CDR1 DFQATT, CDR2 SNEGSKA (reference sequence). CDR3 length: 12 amino acids. Here the CDR3 DNA reads TGCACCCTAGGGAGGGGCACAGATACGCAGTATTTT. Translated: CTLGRGTDTQYF.

This clonotype has more than one count but fewer than ten. The genes are TRBV20-1 and TRBJ2-7; 8 bases line up with TRBD1. This CDR3 comprises 16 residues. V lost 5 bases, J lost 7 bases, and 19 bases stayed unmatched. Per the germline V gene, CDR1 is DFQATT and CDR2 is SNEGSKA (reference sequence). As DNA, the CDR3 is TGCAGTGCTCGGGGACAGGTGTCCTCCTTCTACGAGGAGCAGTACTTC. It is translated as CSARGQVSSFYEEQYF.

This chain connects TRBV15 to TRBJ2-1, with no clear D. Trimming cost V 1 base and J 4 bases, with 8 bases left between them. The CDR3 has 14 residues. The germline gives CDR1 LNHNV, CDR2 YYDKDF (reference sequence). CDR3 bases: TGTGCCACCAGCAGAGGTGTGGCGTACAATGAGCAGTTCTTC. This sequence encodes CATSRGVAYNEQFF.

V usage is TRBV20-1 and J usage is TRBJ2-7, with TRBD2 matching over 9 bases. The J segment lost 3 bases and the V segment lost 3 bases, leaving 9 bases of the junction unmatched. The CDR3 runs 15 residues. Germline values: CDR1 DFQATT, CDR2 SNEGSKA (reference sequence). This chain's CDR3 is CSASDLAGINYEQYF. The CDR3 bases are TGCAGTGCTAGTGATCTAGCGGGGATAAACTACGAGCAGTACTTC.

The chain has TRBV12-3 or TRBV12-4 and TRBJ2-7; 15 bases are a match to TRBD2. The CDR3 runs 16 residues. Unmatched junction bases numbered 6, after V lost 6 bases and J lost 3 bases. The CDR3 here is CASSRTSGREGYEQYF. For the CDR3, the DNA is TGTGCCAGCAGCAGGACTAGCGGGAGGGAGGGCTACGAGCAGTACTTC.